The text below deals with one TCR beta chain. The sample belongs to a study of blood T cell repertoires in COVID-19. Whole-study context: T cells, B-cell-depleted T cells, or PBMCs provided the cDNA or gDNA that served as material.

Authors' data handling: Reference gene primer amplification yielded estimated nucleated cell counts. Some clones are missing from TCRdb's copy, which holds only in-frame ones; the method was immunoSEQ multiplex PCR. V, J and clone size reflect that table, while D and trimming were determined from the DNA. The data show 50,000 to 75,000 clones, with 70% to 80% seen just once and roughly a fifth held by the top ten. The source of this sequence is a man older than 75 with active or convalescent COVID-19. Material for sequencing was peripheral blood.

CDR3 DNA sequence: TGTGCCAGCTCACCATTAGCGGGAGGAGTCGGTACGCAGTATTTT. Its translation: CASSPLAGGVGTQYF. The chain employs TRBV18 and TRBJ2-3; 10 positions agree with TRBD2. CDR1 and CDR2 from the germline V gene are KGHSH and LQKENI. V shed 2 bases, J shed 8 bases, and the junction held 7 bases outside the gene matches. This CDR3 is built from 15 residues.